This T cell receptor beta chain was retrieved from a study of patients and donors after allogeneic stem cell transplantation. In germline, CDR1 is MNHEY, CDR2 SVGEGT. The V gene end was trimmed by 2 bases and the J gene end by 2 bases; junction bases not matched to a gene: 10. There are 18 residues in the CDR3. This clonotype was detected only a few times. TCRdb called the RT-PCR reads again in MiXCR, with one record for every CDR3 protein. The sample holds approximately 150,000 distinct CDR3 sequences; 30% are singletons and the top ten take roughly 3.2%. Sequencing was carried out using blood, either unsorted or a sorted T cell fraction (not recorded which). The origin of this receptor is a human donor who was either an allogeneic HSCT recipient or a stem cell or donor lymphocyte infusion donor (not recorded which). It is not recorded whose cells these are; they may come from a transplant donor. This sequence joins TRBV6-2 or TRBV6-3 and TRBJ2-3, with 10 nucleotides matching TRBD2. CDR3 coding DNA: TGTGCCAGCAGTTACCCCTCACTAGCGGGGACCCCCACAGATACGCAGTATTTT. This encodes CASSYPSLAGTPTDTQYF.